This section outlines one T cell receptor (beta chain) sequence together with its context. From germline, CDR1 is SGHTA and CDR2 FQGNSA. This CDR3 has 12 residues. V was clipped by 3 bases and J by 8 bases, with 10 bases between them. The sample comes from a study of blood T cell repertoires in COVID-19. About the research overall: Nucleic acid was either cDNA or gDNA, and it came from T cells, B-cell-depleted T cells, or PBMCs.

Libraries were prepared by immunoSEQ multiplex PCR; TCRdb keeps only in-frame clonotypes and omits some of them. The repertoire includes about 220,000 clones, roughly 80% of them detected once, and roughly 4.8% sits in the top ten. Cohort assignment relied on participant-reported clinical history. Those designated as exposed participants met a COVID-19 case within 2 weeks before study entry. This receptor was taken from a woman in her fifties or sixties who had been exposed to COVID-19. Sequencing was carried out using PBMCs or T cells enriched from blood (not recorded which). This chain links TRBV7-2 with TRBJ1-2, with D unclear. In DNA, the CDR3 is TGTGCCAGCAGCTTTTGGGCCTGGGGCTACACCTTC. The encoded protein is CASSFWAWGYTF. The variable domain in full, with the rest retrieved from reference TRBV7-2 and TRBJ1-2, is GAGVSQSPSNKVTEKGKDVELRCDPISGHTALYWYRQSLGQGLEFLIYFQGNSAPDKSGLPSDRFSAERTGGSVSTLTIQRTQQEDSAVYLCASSFWAWGYTFGSGTRLTVV.